This T cell receptor (beta chain) was captured by sequencing in a study of T cell changes during pregnancy in multiple sclerosis (dated by TCRdb to the late 2010s). In terms of the full investigation: In women with multiple sclerosis, the researchers looked at how the T cell repertoire shifted as pregnancy progressed.

The germline V gene sets CDR1 to SGHAT and CDR2 to FQNNGV. The CDR3 holds 11 amino acids from the cysteine to the phenylalanine. Just CDR3 DNA is preserved here, 33 bases in frame from base 1. A distance of 11 bases separates the germline ends of V and J, which lose 7 bases and 7 bases respectively. The library was generated by the immunoSEQ multiplex PCR assay. TCRdb retrieved this table from immuneACCESS and kept in-frame rearrangements only. Not all clones are present; in checked studies, unresolved V genes account for under half, and no reason is known for the remainder. This sample holds around 30,000 clones; around nine tenths were observed only once. The biggest ten clones account for 6.2% of the sample. A note on this clone: There is no known antigen for this receptor. One base away there is no much larger clone; base qualities are not given.

The rearrangement combines TRBV11-2 with TRBJ2-7; no D segment can be confidently identified. Material: CD8+ T cells from peripheral blood mononuclear cells, obtained before pregnancy. This clonotype was obtained from a female donor with multiple sclerosis, enrolled in a pregnancy study. At the DNA level, the sequence is TGTGCCAGCACCAACATTCGTGAGCAGTACTTC. This codes for CASTNIREQYF.